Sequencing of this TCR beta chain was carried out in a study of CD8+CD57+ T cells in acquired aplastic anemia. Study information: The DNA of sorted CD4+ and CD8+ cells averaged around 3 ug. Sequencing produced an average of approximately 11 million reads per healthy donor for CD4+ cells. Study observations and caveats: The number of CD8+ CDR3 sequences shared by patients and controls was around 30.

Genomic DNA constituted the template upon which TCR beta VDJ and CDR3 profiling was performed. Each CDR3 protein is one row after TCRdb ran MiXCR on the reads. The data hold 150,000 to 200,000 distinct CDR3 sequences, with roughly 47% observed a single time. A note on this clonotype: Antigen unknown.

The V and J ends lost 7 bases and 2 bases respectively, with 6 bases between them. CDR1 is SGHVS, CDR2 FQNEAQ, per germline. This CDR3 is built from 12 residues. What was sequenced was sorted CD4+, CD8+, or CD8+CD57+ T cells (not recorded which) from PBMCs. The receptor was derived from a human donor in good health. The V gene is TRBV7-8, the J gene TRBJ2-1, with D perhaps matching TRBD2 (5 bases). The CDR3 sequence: CASMRAYNEQFF. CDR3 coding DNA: TGTGCCAGCATGAGGGCCTACAATGAGCAGTTCTTC.